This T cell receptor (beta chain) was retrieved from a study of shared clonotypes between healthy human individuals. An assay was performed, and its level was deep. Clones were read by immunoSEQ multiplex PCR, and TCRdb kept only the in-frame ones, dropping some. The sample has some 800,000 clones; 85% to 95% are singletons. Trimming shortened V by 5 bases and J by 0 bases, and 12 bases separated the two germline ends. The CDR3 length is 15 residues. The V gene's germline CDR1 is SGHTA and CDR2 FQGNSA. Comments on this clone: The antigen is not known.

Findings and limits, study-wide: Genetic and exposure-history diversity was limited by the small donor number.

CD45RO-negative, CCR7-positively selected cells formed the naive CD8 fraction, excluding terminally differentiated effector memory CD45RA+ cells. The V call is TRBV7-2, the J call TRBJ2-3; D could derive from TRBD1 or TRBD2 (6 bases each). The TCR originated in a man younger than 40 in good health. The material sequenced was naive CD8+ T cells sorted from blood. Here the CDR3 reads CASSSGGGSTDTQYF. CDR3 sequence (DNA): TGTGCCAGCAGCAGTGGAGGGGGTAGCACAGATACGCAGTATTTT.